This T cell receptor beta chain was identified during a study of blood T cell repertoires in COVID-19. Study information: The United States, Italy and Spain supplied acute and convalescent COVID-19 samples.

TCRdb's table, derived via immunoSEQ multiplex PCR, lists solely in-frame clones and lacks some. Of about 290,000 clones in the sample, 75% to 90% were seen once. In this sample, this clone turned up once. This TCR came from a woman aged 40 to 49 who had recovered from COVID-19. What was sequenced was PBMCs or T cells enriched from blood (not recorded which).

The CDR3 DNA reads as TGCACCAGCAGCCAAGATGGGCATCCCTCCCTGAACACTGAAGCTTTCTTT. Its translation: CTSSQDGHPSLNTEAFF. The J gene is TRBJ1-1, the V gene TRBV1; the listed D gene, TRBD1, was not tested against the DNA. TRBV1 is tagged as a pseudogene. The CDR3 contains 17 residues.